This TCR beta chain was identified during a study of blood T cells in healthy people across ages. Trimming removed 6 bases from V and 5 bases from J; junction bases left unmatched: 6. Looked up from germline, CDR1 is MNHNY and CDR2 is SVGAGI (reference sequence). The CDR3 covers 15 residues. Together with a sample-barcoded 5' primer, a J-beta primer mix was included in a second PCR lasting roughly 6 to 12 cycles. Each CDR3 protein gets one entry after TCRdb re-called the 5' RACE reads with MiXCR. Found here are about 780,000 distinct CDR3 sequences, 62% of them singletons; the top ten hold 25% to 35%.

The V and J genes are TRBV6-6 and TRBJ1-6; 8 positions agree with TRBD1. The TCR was taken from a man younger than 45 in good health. Sequenced input: blood. Here the CDR3 reads CASSPLGQDNSPLHF. CDR3 bases: TGTGCCAGCAGCCCTTTGGGACAGGATAATTCACCCCTCCACTTT.